Here is one T cell receptor (beta chain) with its context. Its antigen is not identified. The CDR3 runs to 13 residues. V gave up 8 bases and J gave up 7 bases, with 15 bases separating them. Germline CDR1 SEHNR, CDR2 FQNEAQ (reference sequence). cDNA reverse transcribed from extracted RNA served as the sequencing template. Clones were read by immunoSEQ multiplex PCR, and TCRdb kept only the in-frame ones, dropping some. The sample shows 120,000 or so clones, around two fifths of them seen only once. Starting from PBMCs, sorting isolated CD4+ and CD8+ T cells. This sample is drawn from a study of CD8+ T cells in alopecia areata. Study-wide context: Treated individuals took tofacitinib by mouth, 5 to 10 mg twice daily. Patients took tofacitinib for 6 to 18 months, followed by 6 drug-free months. Study-wide points: Patients displayed less clarity in TCR sharing than mice, a finding possibly related to HLA.

Specimen: CD4+ T cells sorted from blood. The TCR sequence derives from a human donor with alopecia areata. This rearrangement joins TRBV7-9 to TRBJ2-1; D gene uncertain. CDR3 protein: CASLVDPRNEQFF. The CDR3 DNA sequence: TGTGCCAGCCTAGTAGACCCACGAAATGAGCAGTTCTTC.